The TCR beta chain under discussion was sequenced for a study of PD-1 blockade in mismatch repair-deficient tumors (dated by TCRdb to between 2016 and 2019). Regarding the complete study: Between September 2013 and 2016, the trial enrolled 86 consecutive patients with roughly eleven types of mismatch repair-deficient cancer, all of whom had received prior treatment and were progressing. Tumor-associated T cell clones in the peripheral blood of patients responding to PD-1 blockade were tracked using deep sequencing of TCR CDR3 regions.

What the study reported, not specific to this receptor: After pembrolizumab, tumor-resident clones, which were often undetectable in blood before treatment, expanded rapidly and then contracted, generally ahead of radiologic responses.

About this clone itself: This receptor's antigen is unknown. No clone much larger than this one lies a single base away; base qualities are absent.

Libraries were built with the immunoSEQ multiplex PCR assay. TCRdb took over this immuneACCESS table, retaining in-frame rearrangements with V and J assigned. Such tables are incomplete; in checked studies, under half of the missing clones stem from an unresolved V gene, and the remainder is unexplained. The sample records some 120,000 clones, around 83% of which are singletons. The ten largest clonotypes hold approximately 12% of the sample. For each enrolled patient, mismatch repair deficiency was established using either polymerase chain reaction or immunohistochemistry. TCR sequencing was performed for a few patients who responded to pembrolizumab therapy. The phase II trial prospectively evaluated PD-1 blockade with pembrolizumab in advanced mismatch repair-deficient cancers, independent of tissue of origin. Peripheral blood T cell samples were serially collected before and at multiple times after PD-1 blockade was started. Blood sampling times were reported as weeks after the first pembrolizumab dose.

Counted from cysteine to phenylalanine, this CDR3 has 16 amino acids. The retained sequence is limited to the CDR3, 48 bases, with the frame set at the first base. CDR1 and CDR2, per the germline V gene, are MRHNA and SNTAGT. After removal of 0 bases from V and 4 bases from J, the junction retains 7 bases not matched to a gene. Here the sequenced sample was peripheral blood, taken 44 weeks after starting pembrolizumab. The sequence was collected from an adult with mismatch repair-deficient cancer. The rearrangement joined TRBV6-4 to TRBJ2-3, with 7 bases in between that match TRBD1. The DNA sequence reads TGTGCCAGCAGTGACTCACAAGGGGGCGGATCAGATACGCAGTATTTT. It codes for CASSDSQGGGSDTQYF.